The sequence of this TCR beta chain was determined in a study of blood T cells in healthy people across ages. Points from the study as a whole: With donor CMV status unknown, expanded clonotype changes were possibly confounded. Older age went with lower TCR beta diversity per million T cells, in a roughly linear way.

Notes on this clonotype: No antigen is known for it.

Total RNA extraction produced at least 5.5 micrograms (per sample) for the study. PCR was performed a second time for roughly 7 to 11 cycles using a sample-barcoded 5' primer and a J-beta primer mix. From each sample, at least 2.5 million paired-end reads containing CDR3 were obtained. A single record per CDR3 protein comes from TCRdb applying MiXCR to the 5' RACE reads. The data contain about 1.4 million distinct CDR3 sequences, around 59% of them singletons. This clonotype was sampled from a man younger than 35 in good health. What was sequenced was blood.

The CDR3: CASSREADTQYF. DNA of the CDR3: TGTGCCAGCAGTCGGGAGGCAGATACGCAGTATTTT. J is TRBJ2-3 and V is TRBV12-3 or TRBV12-4; 7 positions agree with TRBD2. The CDR3 covers 12 residues. Trimming removed 5 bases from V and 4 bases from J; junction bases left unmatched: 0.